The table lists the clone carrying this T cell receptor beta chain with a count of one. Antigen specificity is unknown. Libraries were prepared by immunoSEQ multiplex PCR; TCRdb keeps only in-frame clonotypes and omits some of them. There are fewer than 150,000 clones in the sample; around 89% occur only once, and 4% to 5.5% lies in the top ten. This specimen belongs to a study of T cell responses to AZD1222 COVID-19 vaccine. Study-level points and caveats: Variant regions that are unmutated are reportedly the target of nearly half of spike-specific TCRs. It was only after the peak T cell response that any repertoires were sampled.

V lost 3 bases, J lost 4 bases, and 19 bases lay in between. The CDR3 consists of 16 residues. CDR1 and CDR2 (germline): MDHEN, SYDVKM. This sample comprised peripheral blood, obtained on day 0 of AZD1222 vaccination. The receptor was derived from an adult in good health. This chain connects TRBV28 to TRBJ2-7; D is perhaps TRBD1 or TRBD2 (5 bases each). The CDR3 nucleotides are TGTGCCAGCAGTTTTAGTTTAGTGGGGACGGATTACGAGCAGTACTTC. It is translated as CASSFSLVGTDYEQYF.